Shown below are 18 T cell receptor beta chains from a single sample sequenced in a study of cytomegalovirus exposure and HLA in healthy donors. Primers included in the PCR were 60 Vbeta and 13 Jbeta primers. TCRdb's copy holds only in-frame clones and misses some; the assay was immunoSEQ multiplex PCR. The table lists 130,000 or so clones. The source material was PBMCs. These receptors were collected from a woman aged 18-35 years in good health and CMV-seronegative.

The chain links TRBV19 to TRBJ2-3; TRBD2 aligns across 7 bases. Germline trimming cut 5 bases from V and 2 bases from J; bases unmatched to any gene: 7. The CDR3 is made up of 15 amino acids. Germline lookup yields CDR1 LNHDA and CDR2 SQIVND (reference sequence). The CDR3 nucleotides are TGTGCCAGTAGTCCCCGCAGGGACTACACAGATACGCAGTATTTT. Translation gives CASSPRRDYTDTQYF.

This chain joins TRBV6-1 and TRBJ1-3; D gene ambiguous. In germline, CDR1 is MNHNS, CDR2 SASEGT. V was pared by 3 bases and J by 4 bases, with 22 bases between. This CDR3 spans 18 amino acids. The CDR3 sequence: CASSERQAYSSIGNTIYF. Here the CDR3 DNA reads TGTGCCAGCAGTGAGAGACAAGCCTACTCGAGTATCGGAAACACCATATATTTT.

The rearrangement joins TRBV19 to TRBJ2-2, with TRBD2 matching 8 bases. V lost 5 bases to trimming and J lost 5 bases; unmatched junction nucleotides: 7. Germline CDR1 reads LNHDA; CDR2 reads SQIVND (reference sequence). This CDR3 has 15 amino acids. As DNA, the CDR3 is TGTGCCAGTAGTCCCGGGACTAGGAGGACCGGGGAGCTGTTTTTT. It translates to CASSPGTRRTGELFF.

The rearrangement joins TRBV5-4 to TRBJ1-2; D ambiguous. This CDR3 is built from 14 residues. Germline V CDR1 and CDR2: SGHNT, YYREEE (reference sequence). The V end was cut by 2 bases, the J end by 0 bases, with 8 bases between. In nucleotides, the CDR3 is TGTGCCAGCAGCTTTTATACGGCTAACTATGGCTACACCTTC. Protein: CASSFYTANYGYTF.

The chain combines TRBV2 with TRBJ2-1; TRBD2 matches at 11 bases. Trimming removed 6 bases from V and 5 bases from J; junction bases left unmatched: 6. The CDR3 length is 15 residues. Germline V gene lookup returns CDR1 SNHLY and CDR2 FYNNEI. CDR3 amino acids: CASSRMTSGNNEQFF. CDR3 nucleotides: TGTGCCAGCAGCCGAATGACTAGCGGGAACAATGAGCAGTTCTTC. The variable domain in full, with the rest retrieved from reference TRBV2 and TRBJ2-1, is EPEVTQTPSHQVTQMGQEVILRCVPISNHLYFYWYRQILGQKVEFLVSFYNNEISEKSEIFDDQFSVERPDGSNFTLKIRSTKLEDSAMYFCASSRMTSGNNEQFFGPGTRLTVL.

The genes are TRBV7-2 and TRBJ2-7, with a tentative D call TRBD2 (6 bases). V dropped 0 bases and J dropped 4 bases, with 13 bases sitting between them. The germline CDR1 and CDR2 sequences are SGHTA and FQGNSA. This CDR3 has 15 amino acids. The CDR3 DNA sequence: TGTGCCAGCAGCTTAGCTTCCTCGGGAGAATACGAGCAGTACGTC. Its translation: CASSLASSGEYEQYV.

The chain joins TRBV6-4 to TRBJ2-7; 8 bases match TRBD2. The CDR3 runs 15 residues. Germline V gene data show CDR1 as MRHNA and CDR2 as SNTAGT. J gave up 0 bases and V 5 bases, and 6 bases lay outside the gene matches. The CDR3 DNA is TGTGCCAGCAGTTTTAGCGGGACCTACTCCTACGAGCAGTACTTC. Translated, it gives CASSFSGTYSYEQYF.

The CDR3 loop reads CARSLLPGGTQYF. CDR3 sequence (DNA): TGTGCCAGAAGCTTGCTTCCGGGTGGGACCCAGTACTTC. The chain employs TRBV5-3 and TRBJ2-5; D gene ambiguous. TRBV5-3 is annotated as an ORF whose role is uncertain. V lost 1 base and J lost 7, with 11 bases in between. This CDR3 has 13 residues.

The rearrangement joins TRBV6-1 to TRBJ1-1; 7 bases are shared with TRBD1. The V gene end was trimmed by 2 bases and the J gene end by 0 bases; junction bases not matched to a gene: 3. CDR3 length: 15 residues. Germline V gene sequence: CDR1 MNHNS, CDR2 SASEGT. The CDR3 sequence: CASSERQGVNTEAFF. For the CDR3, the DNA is TGTGCCAGCAGTGAAAGGCAGGGGGTGAACACTGAAGCTTTCTTT.

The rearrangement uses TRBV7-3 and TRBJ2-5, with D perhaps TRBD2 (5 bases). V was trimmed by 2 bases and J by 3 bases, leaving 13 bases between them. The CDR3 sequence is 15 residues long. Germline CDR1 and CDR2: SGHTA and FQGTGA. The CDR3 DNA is TGTGCCAGCAGCTTAGGAGGAAGGCGGGAAGAGACCCAGTACTTC. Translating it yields CASSLGGRREETQYF.

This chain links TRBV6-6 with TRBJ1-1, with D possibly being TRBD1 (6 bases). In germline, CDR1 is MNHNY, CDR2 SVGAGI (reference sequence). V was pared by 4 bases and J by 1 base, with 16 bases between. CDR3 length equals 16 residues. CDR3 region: CASSSDLRDTNTEAFF. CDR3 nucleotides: TGTGCCAGCAGTTCCGACCTCCGGGACACGAACACTGAAGCTTTCTTT.

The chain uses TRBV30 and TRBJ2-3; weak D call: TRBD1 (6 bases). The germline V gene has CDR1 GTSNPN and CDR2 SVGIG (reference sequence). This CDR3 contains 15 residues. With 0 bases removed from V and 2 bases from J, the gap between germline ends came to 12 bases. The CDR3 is CAWSVQGTFTDTQYF. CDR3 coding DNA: TGTGCCTGGAGTGTACAGGGAACGTTCACAGATACGCAGTATTTT.

CDR3 residues: CASSLAGGVQNEKLFF. Here the CDR3 DNA reads TGTGCCAGCAGCTTGGCAGGGGGCGTACAAAATGAAAAACTGTTTTTT. The genes are TRBV7-9 and TRBJ1-4; TRBD1 matches 8 bases. The CDR3 spans 16 residues. Looked up from germline, CDR1 is SEHNR and CDR2 is FQNEAQ (reference sequence). With V trimmed by 3 bases and J by 5 bases, 8 bases remained unmatched.

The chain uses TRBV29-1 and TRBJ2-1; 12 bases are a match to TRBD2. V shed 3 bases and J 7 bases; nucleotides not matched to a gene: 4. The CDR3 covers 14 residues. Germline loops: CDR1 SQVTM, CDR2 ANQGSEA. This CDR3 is CSVDGLAGWNEQFF. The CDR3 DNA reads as TGCAGCGTTGACGGACTAGCGGGATGGAATGAGCAGTTCTTC.

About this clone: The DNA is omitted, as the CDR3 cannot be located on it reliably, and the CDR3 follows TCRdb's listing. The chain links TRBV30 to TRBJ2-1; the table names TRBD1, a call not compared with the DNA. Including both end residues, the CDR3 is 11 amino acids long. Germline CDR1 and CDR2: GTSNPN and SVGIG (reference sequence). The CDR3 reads CAWGRGNREFF.

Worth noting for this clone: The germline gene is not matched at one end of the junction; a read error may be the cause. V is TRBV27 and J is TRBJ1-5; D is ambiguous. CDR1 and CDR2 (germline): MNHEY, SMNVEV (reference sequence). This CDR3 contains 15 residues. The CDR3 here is CAGSLARGGNQPQHF. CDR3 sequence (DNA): TGTGCCGGCAGTTTGGCCAGAGGTGGCAATCAGCCCCAGCATTTT.

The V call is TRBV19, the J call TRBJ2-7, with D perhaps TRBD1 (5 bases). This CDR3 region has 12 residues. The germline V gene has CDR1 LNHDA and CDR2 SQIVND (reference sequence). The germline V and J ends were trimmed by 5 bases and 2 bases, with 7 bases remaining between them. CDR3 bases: TGTGCCAGTAGTTCCAGGGCCTACGAGCAGTACTTC. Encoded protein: CASSSRAYEQYF. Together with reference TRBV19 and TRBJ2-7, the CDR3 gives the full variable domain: DGGITQSPKYLFRKEGQNVTLSCEQNLNHDAMYWYRQDPGQGLRLIYYSQIVNDFQKGDIAEGYSVSREKKESFPLTVTSAQKNPTAFYLCASSSRAYEQYFGPGTRLTVT.

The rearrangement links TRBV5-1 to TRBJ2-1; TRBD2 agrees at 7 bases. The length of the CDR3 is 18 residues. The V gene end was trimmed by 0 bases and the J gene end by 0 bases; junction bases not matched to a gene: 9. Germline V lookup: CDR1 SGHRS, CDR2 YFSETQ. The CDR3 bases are TGCGCCAGCAGCTTGGTTCTAGCGGCGGCCAGCTCCTACAATGAGCAGTTCTTC. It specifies CASSLVLAAASSYNEQFF.